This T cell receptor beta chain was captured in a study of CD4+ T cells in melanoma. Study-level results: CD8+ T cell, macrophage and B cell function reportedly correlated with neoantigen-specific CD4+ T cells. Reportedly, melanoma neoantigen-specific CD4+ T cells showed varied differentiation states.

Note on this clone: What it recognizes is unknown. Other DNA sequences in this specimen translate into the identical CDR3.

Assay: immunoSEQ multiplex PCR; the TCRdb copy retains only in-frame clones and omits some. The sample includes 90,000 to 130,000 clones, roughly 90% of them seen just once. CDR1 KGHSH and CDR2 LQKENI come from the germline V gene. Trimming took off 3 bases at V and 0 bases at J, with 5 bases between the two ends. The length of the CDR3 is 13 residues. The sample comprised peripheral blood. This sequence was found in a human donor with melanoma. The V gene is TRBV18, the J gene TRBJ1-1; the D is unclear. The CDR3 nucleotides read TGTGCCAGCTCACCTCAGGTGAACACTGAAGCTTTCTTT. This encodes CASSPQVNTEAFF.